Listed below are T cell receptor beta chains from one sample, sequenced in a study of blood T cell repertoires in COVID-19. Clones were sequenced by immunoSEQ multiplex PCR, and TCRdb holds only the in-frame ones, with some missing. Of 270,000 or so clones in the sample, approximately 84% are singletons; the top ten hold approximately 1.5%. Sequenced input: peripheral blood. These receptors all come from a human donor with COVID-19, enrolled during active disease. The donor label of this sample is uncertain. CDR3s include the opening cysteine and the closing phenylalanine or tryptophan. Each record gives: J gene, clone size, V gene, D gene, CDR3 protein, CDR3 DNA. D genes are given only for firm matches. Some rows mark clone size as missing; the rest say once, few, many or name a class of expanded clone.

TRBJ1-3 | once | TRBV6-5 | - | CASQYRGAGNTIYF | TGTGCCAGTCAATACCGGGGGGCCGGAAACACCATATATTTT
TRBJ1-1 | - | TRBV27 | - | CASSFKAVNTEAFF | TGTGCCAGCAGTTTTAAGGCGGTGAACACTGAAGCTTTCTTT
TRBJ2-2 | - | TRBV7-9 | - | CASSLEAGTGELFF | TGTGCCAGCAGCTTAGAGGCGGGCACCGGGGAGCTGTTTTTT
TRBJ2-6 | - | TRBV5-1 | TRBD1 | CASSSTLTGAGANVLTF | TGCGCCAGCAGCTCAACTCTCACAGGGGCTGGGGCCAACGTCCTGACTTTC
TRBJ1-4 | - | TRBV4-1 | TRBD1 | CASSLDRVGENEKLFF | TGCGCCAGCAGCTTGGACAGGGTAGGTGAGAATGAAAAACTGTTTTTT
TRBJ1-1 | - | TRBV29-1 | TRBD1 | CSVDRQGNTEAFF | TGCAGCGTTGATCGACAGGGCAACACTGAAGCTTTCTTT
TRBJ1-1 | - | TRBV12-3/TRBV12-4 | - | CASSLWGRAFF | TGTGCCAGCAGTTTATGGGGCCGAGCTTTCTTT
TRBJ2-3 | - | TRBV19 | TRBD1 | CASSLTGFPPTDTQYF | TGTGCCAGTAGTTTGACAGGGTTCCCCCCCACAGATACGCAGTATTTT
TRBJ1-2 | - | TRBV19 | TRBD1 | CASSPGQGAANYGYTF | TGTGCCAGTAGCCCCGGACAGGGGGCGGCTAACTATGGCTACACCTTC
TRBJ2-2 | - | TRBV6-5 | - | CASSTGGWNTGELFF | TGTGCCAGCAGCACCGGGGGATGGAACACCGGGGAGCTGTTTTTT
TRBJ2-7 | - | TRBV28 | TRBD1 | CASLRRQGVYEQYF | TGTGCCAGCCTCCGGAGACAGGGGGTCTACGAGCAGTACTTC
TRBJ2-2 | - | TRBV19 | TRBD1 | CASSIVSTGTANTGELFF | TGTGCCAGTAGTATAGTTTCAACCGGGACAGCCAACACCGGGGAGCTGTTTTTT
TRBJ2-1 | - | TRBV19 | TRBD1 | CASSIEGAWTYNEQFF | TGTGCCAGTAGTATCGAGGGGGCGTGGACCTACAATGAGCAGTTCTTC
TRBJ1-2 | - | TRBV12-3/TRBV12-4 | - | CASSLVREYGYTF | TGTGCCAGCAGTTTGGTAAGGGAGTATGGCTACACCTTC
TRBJ2-1 | once | TRBV25-1 | TRBD2 | CAGGTSGNNEQFF | TGTGCCGGCGGGACTAGCGGCAATAATGAGCAGTTCTTC
TRBJ2-7 | - | TRBV10-3 | - | CAISVNLDPEQYF | TGTGCCATCAGTGTAAATCTAGATCCCGAGCAGTACTTC
TRBJ2-1 | - | TRBV4-3 | - | CASSQDPGGIKGGSYNEQFF | TGCGCCAGCAGCCAAGATCCAGGAGGGATAAAGGGTGGCTCCTACAATGAGCAGTTCTTC
TRBJ1-5 | - | TRBV12-3/TRBV12-4 | - | CASSNFQPQHF | TGTGCCAGCAGCAACTTTCAGCCCCAGCATTTT
TRBJ2-1 | - | TRBV19 | - | CASSIGSGYNEQFF | TGTGCCAGTAGTATCGGGAGTGGCTACAATGAGCAGTTCTTC
TRBJ2-1 | - | TRBV11-2 | TRBD2 | CASSPAGTIDNEQFF | TGTGCCAGCAGCCCGGCCGGGACTATAGACAATGAGCAGTTCTTC
TRBJ2-5 | - | TRBV12-5 | TRBD1 | CASGLVWTGVERETQYF | TGTGCTAGTGGTTTGGTTTGGACAGGGGTAGAGCGAGAGACCCAGTACTTC
TRBJ2-1 | - | TRBV7-9 | TRBD2 | CASSFWGREGVNEQFF | TGTGCCAGCAGCTTCTGGGGGCGGGAGGGCGTGAATGAGCAGTTCTTC
TRBJ2-7 | - | TRBV21-1 | - | CASSKPRSYEQYF | TGTGCCAGCAGCAAACCCAGATCCTACGAGCAGTACTTC
TRBJ1-5 | - | TRBV19 | TRBD1 | CASQAQAGGNPPQHF | TGTGCCAGTCAGGCGCAGGCAGGGGGAAATCCGCCCCAGCATTTT
TRBJ1-3 | - | TRBV7-9 | - | CASSPSNTPGDTIYF | TGTGCCAGCAGCCCGTCCAATACCCCCGGAGACACCATATATTTT
TRBJ2-7 | - | TRBV28 | TRBD2 | CASSLVGLADYEQYF | TGTGCCAGCAGTTTAGTGGGACTAGCGGACTACGAGCAGTACTTC
TRBJ2-1 | - | TRBV9 | - | CASSVDFGRAKYEQFF | TGTGCCAGCAGCGTCGATTTCGGGAGAGCGAAGTATGAGCAGTTCTTC
TRBJ2-2 | - | TRBV19 | TRBD2 | CAGREGTNTGELFF | TGTGCCGGGAGGGAGGGAACGAACACCGGGGAGCTGTTTTTT
TRBJ2-7 | few | TRBV10-3 | - | CAISGMYRVHEQYF | TGTGCCATCAGTGGGATGTACAGGGTCCACGAGCAGTACTTC
TRBJ2-1 | - | TRBV19 | - | CASSITVNEQFF | TGTGCCAGTAGTATCACAGTCAATGAGCAGTTCTTC
TRBJ2-2 | - | TRBV9 | - | CASSPSLGGPRGGELFF | TGTGCCAGCAGCCCCTCACTTGGGGGCCCCAGGGGCGGGGAGCTGTTTTTT
TRBJ2-5 | - | TRBV4-1 | - | CASSQDGQGSQGVQETQYF | TGCGCCAGCAGCCAAGACGGGCAGGGCTCTCAAGGCGTACAAGAGACCCAGTACTTC
TRBJ2-2 | once | TRBV3-1/TRBV3-2 | - | CASSRSYVSGELFF | TGTGCCAGCAGCCGTTCTTATGTGTCCGGGGAGCTGTTTTTT
TRBJ2-5 | - | TRBV6-5 | - | CASRRGGQETQYF | TGTGCCAGCAGGAGGGGGGGCCAAGAGACCCAGTACTTC
TRBJ2-1 | - | TRBV9 | TRBD2 | CASSPGGAYEQFF | TGTGCCAGCAGCCCGGGGGGGGCTTATGAGCAGTTCTTC
TRBJ1-1 | once | TRBV2 | - | CASSAPITGFTEAFF | TGTGCCAGCAGTGCCCCAATAACGGGTTTCACTGAAGCTTTCTTT
TRBJ2-3 | - | TRBV7-2 | TRBD1 | CASSSQTGVKDTQYF | TGTGCCAGCAGCTCCCAGACAGGGGTAAAAGATACGCAGTATTTT
TRBJ2-1 | few | TRBV12-3/TRBV12-4 | - | CASSFFRGNEQFF | TGTGCCAGCAGTTTCTTTAGAGGCAATGAGCAGTTCTTC
TRBJ2-1 | - | TRBV6-4 | TRBD2 | CASRIRAGGYNEQFF | TGTGCCAGCAGGATCCGGGCGGGAGGTTACAATGAGCAGTTCTTC
TRBJ2-1 | - | TRBV4-1 | - | CASSPLGNGYNEQFF | TGCGCCAGCAGCCCTCTAGGAAACGGCTACAATGAGCAGTTCTTC
TRBJ1-5 | - | TRBV6-2/TRBV6-3 | - | CASSPRETASPFNQPQHF | TGTGCCAGCAGTCCCCGGGAAACCGCATCCCCTTTCAATCAGCCCCAGCATTTT
TRBJ2-2 | - | TRBV2 | TRBD2 | CASSGLREGTGELFF | TGTGCCAGCTCCGGGTTGCGGGAGGGAACCGGGGAGCTGTTTTTT
TRBJ2-3 | - | TRBV3-1/TRBV3-2 | TRBD2 | CASSLYGTRADTQYF | TGTGCCAGCAGCCTTTACGGGACTAGGGCAGATACGCAGTATTTT
TRBJ2-7 | - | TRBV27 | - | CASSSTRSEQYF | TGTGCCAGCAGTTCCACGCGTTCCGAGCAGTACTTC
TRBJ2-1 | many | TRBV6-2/TRBV6-3 | - | CASSYSSPYGEQFF | TGTGCCAGCAGTTACTCGAGTCCCTACGGTGAGCAGTTCTTC
TRBJ2-1 | - | TRBV10-3 | TRBD1 | CAGGQGANNEQFF | TGTGCCGGCGGACAGGGGGCCAACAATGAGCAGTTCTTC